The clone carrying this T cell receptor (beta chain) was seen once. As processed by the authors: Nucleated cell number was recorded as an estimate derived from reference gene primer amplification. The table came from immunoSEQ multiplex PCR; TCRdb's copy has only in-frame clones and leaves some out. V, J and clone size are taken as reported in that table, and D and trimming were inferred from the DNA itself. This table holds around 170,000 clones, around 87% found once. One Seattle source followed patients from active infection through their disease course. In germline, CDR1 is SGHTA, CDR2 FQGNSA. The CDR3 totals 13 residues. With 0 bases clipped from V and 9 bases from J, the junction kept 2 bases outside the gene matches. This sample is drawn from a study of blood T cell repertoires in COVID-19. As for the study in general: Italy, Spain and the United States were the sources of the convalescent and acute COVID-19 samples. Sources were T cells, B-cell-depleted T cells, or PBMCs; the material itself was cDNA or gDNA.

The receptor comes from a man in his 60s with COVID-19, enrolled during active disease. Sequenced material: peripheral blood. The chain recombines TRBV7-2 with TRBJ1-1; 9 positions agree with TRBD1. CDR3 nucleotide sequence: TGTGCCAGCAGCTTAGCGCACAGGGGGCAAGCTTTCTTT. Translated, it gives CASSLAHRGQAFF.